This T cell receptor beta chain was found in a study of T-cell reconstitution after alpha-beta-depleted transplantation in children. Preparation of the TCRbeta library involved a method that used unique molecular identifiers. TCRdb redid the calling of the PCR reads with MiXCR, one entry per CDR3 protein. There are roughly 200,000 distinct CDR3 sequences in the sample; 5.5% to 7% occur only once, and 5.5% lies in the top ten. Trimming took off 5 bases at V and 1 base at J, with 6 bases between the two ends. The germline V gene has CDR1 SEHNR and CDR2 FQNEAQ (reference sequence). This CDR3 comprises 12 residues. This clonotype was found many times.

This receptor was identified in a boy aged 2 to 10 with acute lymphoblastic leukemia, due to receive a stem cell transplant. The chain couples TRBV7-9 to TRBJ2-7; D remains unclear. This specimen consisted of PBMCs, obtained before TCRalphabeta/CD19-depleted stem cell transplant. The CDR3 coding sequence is TGTGCCAGCAGCACCAGTTCCTACGAGCAGTACTTC. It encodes CASSTSSYEQYF.